Below, 27 T cell receptor beta chains from the same sample are listed, as sequenced in a study of T-cell memory formation after mild COVID-19. TCRdb re-derived calls from the 5' RACE reads in MiXCR, one entry per CDR3 protein. The sample lists 150,000 to 200,000 distinct CDR3 sequences; about a fifth were seen once. Material for sequencing was PBMCs or a T cell subset sorted from them (not recorded which). The receptors were sampled from an adult woman who had mild COVID-19 (a few samples of this study predate the infection). Cell type and time point are not known.

This clonotype was seen more than once but under ten times. The CDR3, as DNA: TGTGCCAGCAGTCTCTTTGGTGGGACCTACGAGCAGTACTTC. Protein sequence: CASSLFGGTYEQYF. The rearrangement uses TRBV12-3 or TRBV12-4 and TRBJ2-7; unclear D gene. This CDR3 has 14 amino acids. The V and J ends lost 5 bases and 2 bases respectively, with 13 bases between them.

This clonotype has only a few counts. The genes are TRBV20-1 and TRBJ2-1; 11 bases agree with TRBD2. The germline V gene encodes CDR1 DFQATT and CDR2 SNEGSKA (reference sequence). V lost 6 bases, J lost 3 bases, and 10 bases stayed unmatched. The CDR3 contains 16 residues. DNA for the CDR3: TGCAGTGCCGCCATTCCGGGACTAGCGGTCTACAATGAGCAGTTCTTC. Protein product: CSAAIPGLAVYNEQFF.

J is TRBJ2-5 and V is TRBV24-1; D gene unclear. The CDR3 sequence is 15 residues long. CDR1 is KGHDR, CDR2 SFDVKD, per germline. V was pared by 1 base and J by 0 bases, with 8 bases between. This CDR3 is CATSDFGRYQETQYF. Here the CDR3 DNA reads TGTGCCACCAGTGATTTCGGAAGGTACCAAGAGACCCAGTACTTC.

In DNA, the CDR3 is TGTGCCAGCAGAGAGACAGGGGGACTGGCTGGCTACACCTTC. Its translation is CASRETGGLAGYTF. J is TRBJ1-2 and V is TRBV2; 9 bases are shared with TRBD1. Per the germline V gene, CDR1 is SNHLY and CDR2 is FYNNEI. The CDR3 is 14 residues long. Trimming removed 6 bases from V and 7 bases from J; junction bases left unmatched: 9.

The J gene is TRBJ2-7, the V gene TRBV6-5; tentative D call: TRBD1 (6 bases). V was clipped by 0 bases and J by 7 bases, with 19 bases between them. Germline CDR1 and CDR2: MNHEY and SVGAGI. The CDR3 extends over 16 amino acids. The CDR3 loop is CASSYSSAGATGEQYF. CDR3 bases: TGTGCCAGCAGTTACTCGAGTGCAGGGGCTACGGGGGAGCAGTACTTC.

The V call is TRBV6-6, the J call TRBJ2-2, with D perhaps TRBD1 (6 bases). V lost 5 bases, J lost 3 bases, and 16 bases lay in between. Germline assignment: CDR1 MNHNY and CDR2 SVGAGI (reference sequence). The CDR3 is 16 amino acids. The CDR3 is CASSQYGGEYTGELFF. The CDR3 nucleotides are TGTGCCAGCAGTCAATATGGGGGCGAGTACACCGGGGAGCTGTTTTTT.

This clonotype was picked up a small number of times. The genes are TRBV9 and TRBJ1-1; a possible D gene is TRBD1 (5 bases). The V end was cut by 3 bases, the J end by 2 bases, with 17 bases between. The CDR3 is made up of 16 amino acids. Germline V gene lookup returns CDR1 SGDLS and CDR2 YYNGEE. This chain's CDR3 is CASSGGRAGKNTEAFF. CDR3 sequence (DNA): TGTGCCAGCAGCGGGGGACGGGCGGGAAAAAACACTGAAGCTTTCTTT.

The gene calls are TRBV27 and TRBJ2-3; TRBD1 might be the D (5 bases). Germline V gene lookup returns CDR1 MNHEY and CDR2 SMNVEV (reference sequence). Trimming shortened V by 6 bases and J by 3 bases, and 13 bases separated the two germline ends. CDR3 size: 14 residues. CDR3 in amino acids: CASRDVGATDTQYF. The CDR3 nucleotides read TGTGCCAGCAGGGATGTAGGGGCAACAGATACGCAGTATTTT.

This clonotype was seen a handful of times. The gene calls are TRBV7-9 and TRBJ2-2; D call uncertain. Germline CDR1 reads SEHNR; CDR2 reads FQNEAQ (reference sequence). The length of the CDR3 is 13 residues. Trimming left V 4 bases short and J 5 bases short, with 8 bases between. CDR3 residues: CASSSTATGELFF. DNA of the CDR3: TGTGCCAGCAGCTCCACCGCGACCGGGGAGCTGTTTTTT.

The J gene is TRBJ2-3, the V gene TRBV20-1; TRBD2 might be the D (5 bases). Germline CDR1 and CDR2: DFQATT and SNEGSKA (reference sequence). The CDR3 is made up of 14 amino acids. Trimming took off 6 bases at V and 2 bases at J, with 15 bases between the two ends. For the CDR3, the DNA is TGCAGTGCCTCCCCCGGCGGGCCCACAGATACGCAGTATTTT. Amino acids: CSASPGGPTDTQYF.

This clonotype was counted between two and nine times. The chain has TRBV15 and TRBJ2-3; 11 bases fit TRBD2. Trimming at V came to 5 bases and at J to 0 bases, leaving 1 base not matched to a gene. The length of the CDR3 is 15 residues. From germline, CDR1 is LNHNV and CDR2 YYDKDF (reference sequence). This CDR3 reads CATSWTSGSTDTQYF. Here the CDR3 DNA reads TGTGCCACCAGCTGGACTAGCGGGAGCACAGATACGCAGTATTTT.

This chain joins TRBV15 and TRBJ2-6; D remains unclear. Looked up from germline, CDR1 is LNHNV and CDR2 is YYDKDF (reference sequence). V shed 1 base and J shed 4 bases, with 14 bases lying between them. The CDR3 has 17 amino acids. In nucleotides, the CDR3 is TGTGCCACCAGCAGAGGAGTTTCAGCCCCCGGGGCCAACGTCCTGACTTTC. Translated: CATSRGVSAPGANVLTF.

This clonotype was picked up a small number of times. V and J are TRBV7-9 and TRBJ2-1; TRBD1 might be the D (5 bases). Germline V lookup: CDR1 SEHNR, CDR2 FQNEAQ (reference sequence). V lost 1 base, J lost 6 bases, and 13 bases lay in between. This CDR3 region has 15 residues. Written as DNA, the CDR3 is TGTGCCAGCAGCTTAGGCAGGGTCGGGTCCAATGAGCAGTTCTTC. Amino acid sequence: CASSLGRVGSNEQFF.

In this sample, this clonotype turned up a few times. The CDR3: CASSPGAGANVLTF. CDR3 DNA sequence: TGTGCCAGCAGCCCGGGGGCTGGGGCCAACGTCCTGACTTTC. J is TRBJ2-6 and V is TRBV12-3 or TRBV12-4, with TRBD2 as a possible D gene (6 bases). This CDR3 comprises 14 residues. V lost 6 bases to trimming and J lost 2 bases, with 8 bases between them.

In its sample, this clonotype was seen a few times. The rearrangement links TRBV5-1 to TRBJ1-1, with a weak D call TRBD1 (5 bases). The CDR3 has 13 residues. CDR1 SGHRS and CDR2 YFSETQ come from the germline V gene. Trimming removed 0 bases from V and 8 bases from J, with 11 bases in between. Here the CDR3 DNA reads TGCGCCAGCAGCTTGGCGAGAGGGGCAGAAGCTTTCTTT. It encodes CASSLARGAEAFF.

The chain couples TRBV11-1 to TRBJ2-3; D call uncertain. V was pared by 5 bases and J by 4 bases, with 16 bases between. The CDR3 runs to 15 residues. Per germline, CDR1 SGHAT and CDR2 FQDESV (reference sequence). The CDR3 DNA follows: TGTGCCAGCAGCCGCAGGATCCCTGGCGCAGATACGCAGTATTTT. Its protein is CASSRRIPGADTQYF.

The gene calls are TRBV7-8 and TRBJ1-6; unclear D gene. The V end was cut by 5 bases, the J end by 1 base, with 18 bases between. This CDR3 has 18 residues. The germline gives CDR1 SGHVS, CDR2 FQNEAQ. The CDR3, as DNA: TGTGCCAGCAGCCCCCCCGGGGTGTTGCCGTCCTATAATTCACCCCTCCACTTT. Amino acid sequence: CASSPPGVLPSYNSPLHF.

This clonotype was seen more than once but under ten times. The J gene is TRBJ2-2, the V gene TRBV7-9, with D possibly matching TRBD2 (7 bases). The CDR3 is 16 residues long. Germline CDR1 SEHNR, CDR2 FQNEAQ (reference sequence). V was shortened by 4 bases and J by 4 bases, with 16 bases between the two germline ends. The DNA of the CDR3 is TGTGCCAGCAGCTCCCCCCTGGCGGGGGCCACCGGGGAGCTGTTTTTT. Translating it yields CASSSPLAGATGELFF.

The chain employs TRBV27 and TRBJ2-7, with 7 positions matching TRBD1. The CDR3 consists of 16 residues. The junction had 13 bases not matched to a gene; V was cut back by 5 bases and J by 3 bases. The germline gives CDR1 MNHEY, CDR2 SMNVEV (reference sequence). The CDR3 loop reads CASSTLPGQSLYEQYF. CDR3 DNA: TGTGCCAGCAGTACGCTCCCGGGACAGAGCCTCTACGAGCAGTACTTC.

The gene calls are TRBV7-9 and TRBJ2-1; 7 nucleotides agree with TRBD2. The germline V gene has CDR1 SEHNR and CDR2 FQNEAQ (reference sequence). Trimming cost V 4 bases and J 6 bases; bases outside gene matches: 12. This CDR3 has 16 amino acids. The chain's CDR3 is CASSSLIAGLGNEQFF. DNA for the CDR3: TGTGCCAGCAGCTCCCTAATAGCGGGCCTTGGCAATGAGCAGTTCTTC.

The V and J genes are TRBV7-9 and TRBJ2-1, with TRBD2 identical over 7 bases. The junction had 6 bases not matched to a gene; V was cut back by 1 base and J by 3 bases. Germline CDR1 SEHNR, CDR2 FQNEAQ (reference sequence). This CDR3 is built from 16 residues. The DNA for the CDR3 is TGTGCCAGCAGCTTAGACCGAGCGGGGATCTACAATGAGCAGTTCTTC. As protein: CASSLDRAGIYNEQFF.

This clonotype turned up a few times. The chain employs TRBV10-3 and TRBJ2-3; 7 bases map to TRBD1. This CDR3 region has 15 residues. Germline V gene sequence: CDR1 ENHRY, CDR2 SYGVKD. V shed 6 bases, J shed 2 bases, and the junction held 8 bases outside the gene matches. CDR3 bases: TGTGCCATCAGCCTCATGGACAGGACCACAGATACGCAGTATTTT. Its translation: CAISLMDRTTDTQYF.

This clonotype came up many times. This rearrangement joins TRBV7-2 to TRBJ2-1; the match to TRBD2 covers 10 bases. The germline CDR1 and CDR2 sequences are SGHTA and FQGNSA. J gave up 4 bases and V 8 bases, and 11 bases lay outside the gene matches. This CDR3 comprises 16 residues. The chain's CDR3 is CASRTSGTNYYNEQFF. As DNA, the CDR3 is TGTGCCAGCCGAACTAGCGGGACCAACTATTACAATGAGCAGTTCTTC.

The sample holds a few counts of this clonotype. The chain couples TRBV27 to TRBJ1-1; D remains ambiguous. The germline V gene encodes CDR1 MNHEY and CDR2 SMNVEV (reference sequence). The CDR3 contains 13 residues. V was cut by 1 base and J by 4 bases, with 7 bases left in between. In DNA form, the CDR3 reads TGTGCCAGCAGTTTATTGGGGTTCACTGAAGCTTTCTTT. Protein: CASSLLGFTEAFF.

The rearrangement links TRBV11-2 to TRBJ2-1; D gene unclear. V was pared by 1 base and J by 2 bases, with 12 bases between. The CDR3 extends over 16 amino acids. The germline CDR1 and CDR2 sequences are SGHAT and FQNNGV. CDR3 residues: CASSLGPGAPYNEQFF. DNA for the CDR3: TGTGCCAGCAGCTTAGGTCCAGGAGCCCCCTACAATGAGCAGTTCTTC.

This clonotype was seen more than once but under ten times. The rearrangement uses TRBV29-1 and TRBJ2-7; TRBD1 matches 9 bases. Germline CDR1 and CDR2: SQVTM and ANQGSEA. CDR3 length: 14 residues. Trimming at V came to 4 bases and at J to 0 bases, leaving 4 bases not matched to a gene. The CDR3 region is CSVVGQGSSYEQYF. The CDR3 coding sequence is TGCAGCGTTGTGGGACAGGGAAGCTCCTACGAGCAGTACTTC.

The CDR3 region has the DNA TGTGCCAGCAGCCTACAGGGAAGTGGATACGAGCAGTACTTC. Its translation: CASSLQGSGYEQYF. V gene TRBV14 combines with J gene TRBJ2-7, with D perhaps TRBD1 (6 bases). Germline CDR1 and CDR2: SGHDN and FVKESK. V was cut by 4 bases and J by 4 bases, with 14 bases left in between. This CDR3 is built from 14 residues.